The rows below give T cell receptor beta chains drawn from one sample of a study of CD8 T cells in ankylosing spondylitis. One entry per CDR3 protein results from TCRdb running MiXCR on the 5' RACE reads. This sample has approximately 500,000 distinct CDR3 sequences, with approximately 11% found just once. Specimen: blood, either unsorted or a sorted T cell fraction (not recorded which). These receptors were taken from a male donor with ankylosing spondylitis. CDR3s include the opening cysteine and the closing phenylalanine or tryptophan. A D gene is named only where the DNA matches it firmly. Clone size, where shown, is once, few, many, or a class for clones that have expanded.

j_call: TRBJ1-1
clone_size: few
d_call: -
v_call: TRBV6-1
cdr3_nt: TGTGCCAGCAGTGAAACCCCTGACAGACACACTGAAGCTTTCTTT
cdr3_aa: CASSETPDRHTEAFF

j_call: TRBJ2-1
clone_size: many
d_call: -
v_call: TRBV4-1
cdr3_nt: TGCGCCAGCAGCCAGCTCGGAGGGCAGTTCTTC
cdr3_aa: CASSQLGGQFF

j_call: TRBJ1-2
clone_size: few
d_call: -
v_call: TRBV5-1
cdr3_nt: TGCGCCAGCAGCTTGGCATTGGGGAGAAGATTGGATGGCTACACCTTC
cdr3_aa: CASSLALGRRLDGYTF

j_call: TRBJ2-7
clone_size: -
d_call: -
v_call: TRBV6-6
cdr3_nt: TGTGCCAGCGCTGTAGGGCCCTACGAGCAGTACTTC
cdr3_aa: CASAVGPYEQYF

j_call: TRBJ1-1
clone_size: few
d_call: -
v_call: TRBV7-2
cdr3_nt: TGTGCCAGCAGCTTAGTTGTCGGGGGCACTGAAGCTTTCTTT
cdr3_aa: CASSLVVGGTEAFF

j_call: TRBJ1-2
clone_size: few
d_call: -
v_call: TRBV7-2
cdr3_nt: TGTGCCAGCAGCTCGGCAGGGAGAATGGGTGGCTACACCTTC
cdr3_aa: CASSSAGRMGGYTF

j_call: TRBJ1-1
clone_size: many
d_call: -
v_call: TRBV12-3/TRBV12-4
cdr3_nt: TGTGCCAGCAGTTTTGCGGTCATGGGAACTGAAGCTTTCTTT
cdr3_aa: CASSFAVMGTEAFF

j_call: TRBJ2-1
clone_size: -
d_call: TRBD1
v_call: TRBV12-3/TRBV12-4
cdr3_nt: TGTGCCAGCAGTGACCGGGACAGGGAGTACAATGAGCAGCTCTTC
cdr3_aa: CASSDRDREYNEQLF

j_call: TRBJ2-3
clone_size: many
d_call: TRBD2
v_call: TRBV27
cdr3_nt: TGTGCCAGCAGTTTATCGGTGGGGCTAGCGGGAGGGCCACGGTGGGCAGATACGCAGTATTTT
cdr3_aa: CASSLSVGLAGGPRWADTQYF

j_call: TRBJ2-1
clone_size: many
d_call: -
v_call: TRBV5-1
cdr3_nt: TGCGCCAGCAGCTTGGTGGAGGGTCCCGTCTACAATGAGCAGTTCTTC
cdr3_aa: CASSLVEGPVYNEQFF

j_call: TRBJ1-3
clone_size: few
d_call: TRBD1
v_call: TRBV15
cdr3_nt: TGTGCCACCAGCACTCTTGACAGGGGTGAAAGAAACACCATATATTTT
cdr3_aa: CATSTLDRGERNTIYF

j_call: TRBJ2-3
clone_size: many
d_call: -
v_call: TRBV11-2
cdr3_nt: TGTGCCAGCAGCCCCGGCGGTCTCTTCACAGATACGCAGTATTTT
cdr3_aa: CASSPGGLFTDTQYF

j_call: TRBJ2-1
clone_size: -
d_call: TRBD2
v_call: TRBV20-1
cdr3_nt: TGCAGTGCCCTTGGGATTAGCGGGAGCCTCAATGAGCAGTTCTTC
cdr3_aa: CSALGISGSLNEQFF

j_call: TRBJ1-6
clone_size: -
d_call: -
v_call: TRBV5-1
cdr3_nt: TGCGCCAGCAGCTTGGACGCAGGGGTGGCATCACCCCTCCACTTT
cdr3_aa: CASSLDAGVASPLHF

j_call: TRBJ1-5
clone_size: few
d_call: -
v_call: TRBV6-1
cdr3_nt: TGTGCCAGCAGCATGCAACCCGGGGAGGGGCAGCCCCAGCATTTT
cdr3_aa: CASSMQPGEGQPQHF

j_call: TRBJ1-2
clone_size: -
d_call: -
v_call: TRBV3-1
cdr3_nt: TGTGCCAGCAGCTTCCCGTTGGACGGCTACACCTTC
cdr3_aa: CASSFPLDGYTF

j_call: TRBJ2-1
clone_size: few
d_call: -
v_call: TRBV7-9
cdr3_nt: TGTGCCAGCAGCTACCAACTAGGAAATGAGCAGTTCTTC
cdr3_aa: CASSYQLGNEQFF

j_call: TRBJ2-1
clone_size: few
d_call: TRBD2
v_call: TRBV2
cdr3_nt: TGTGCCAGCAGTGTTGGGCGGGAGCTCGAAAATGAGCAGTTCTTC
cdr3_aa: CASSVGRELENEQFF

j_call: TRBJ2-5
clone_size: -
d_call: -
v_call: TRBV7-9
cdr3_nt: TGTGCCAGCGGCGAGCGCTACCAAGAGACCCAGTACTTC
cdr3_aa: CASGERYQETQYF

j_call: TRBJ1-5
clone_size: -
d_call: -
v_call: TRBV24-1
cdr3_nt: TGTGCCACCAGTGAATCCGATTTTAGCAATCAGCCCCAGCATTTT
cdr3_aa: CATSESDFSNQPQHF

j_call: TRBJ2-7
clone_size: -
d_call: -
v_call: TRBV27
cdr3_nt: TGTGCCAGCAGTTTTCGGTCTATCATCCCCTCCACAGGGTACGAGCAGTACTTC
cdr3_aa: CASSFRSIIPSTGYEQYF

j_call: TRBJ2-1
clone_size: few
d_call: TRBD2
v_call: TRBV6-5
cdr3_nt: TGTGCCAGCAGTTCACCGACTAGCGGGAGATTCGGGGAGCAGTTCTTC
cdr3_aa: CASSSPTSGRFGEQFF

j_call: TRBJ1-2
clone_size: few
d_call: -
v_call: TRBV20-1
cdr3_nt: TGCAGTGCTAGTTCGGTCTCCCCCGCTGGTGGCTACACCTTC
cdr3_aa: CSASSVSPAGGYTF

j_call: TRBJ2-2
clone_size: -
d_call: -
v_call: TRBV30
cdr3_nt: TGTGCCTCCCGACAGACCACGAACACCGGGGAGCTGTTTTTT
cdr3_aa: CASRQTTNTGELFF

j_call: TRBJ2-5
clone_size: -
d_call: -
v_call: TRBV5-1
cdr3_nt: TGCGCCAGCAGCATGGGGAACAGGGCCAGGGAGACCCAGTACTTC
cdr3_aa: CASSMGNRARETQYF

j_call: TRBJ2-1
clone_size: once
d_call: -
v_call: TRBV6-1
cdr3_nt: TGTGCCAGCAGAGACCGCGCGGGATATGAGCAGTTCTTC
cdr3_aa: CASRDRAGYEQFF

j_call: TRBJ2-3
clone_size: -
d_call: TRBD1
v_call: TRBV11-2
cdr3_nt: TGTGCCAGCAGCTCTCTGGGACAGGGTGGTGGTACAGATACGCAGTATTTT
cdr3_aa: CASSSLGQGGGTDTQYF

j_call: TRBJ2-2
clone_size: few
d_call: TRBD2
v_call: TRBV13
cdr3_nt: TGTGCCAGCAGCCCCCGCGGACTAGCGGGAAACACCGGGGAGCTGTTTTTT
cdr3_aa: CASSPRGLAGNTGELFF

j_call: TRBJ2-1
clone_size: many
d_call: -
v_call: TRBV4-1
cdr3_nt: TGCGCCAGCAGCCGACGGGACTCGCAAAGCTCCTACAATGAGCAGTTCTTC
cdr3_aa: CASSRRDSQSSYNEQFF

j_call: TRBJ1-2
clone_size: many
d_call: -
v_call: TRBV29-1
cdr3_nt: TGCAGCGTTGAGGGGCAGGGCCGCTACACCTTC
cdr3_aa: CSVEGQGRYTF

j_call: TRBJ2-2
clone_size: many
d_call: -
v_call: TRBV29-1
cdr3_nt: TGCAGCGTTGTCCCCGGTTCGAACACCGGGGAGCTGTTTTTT
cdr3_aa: CSVVPGSNTGELFF

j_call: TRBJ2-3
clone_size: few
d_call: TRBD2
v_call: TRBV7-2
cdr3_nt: TGTGCCAGCAGCTTAGTAGTCAGCGGGGATAGCACAGATACGCAGTATTTT
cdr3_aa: CASSLVVSGDSTDTQYF

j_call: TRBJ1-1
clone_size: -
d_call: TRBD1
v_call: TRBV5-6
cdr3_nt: TGTGCCAGCAGCTACTGGGACAGAGGAACTGAAGCTTTCTTT
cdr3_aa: CASSYWDRGTEAFF

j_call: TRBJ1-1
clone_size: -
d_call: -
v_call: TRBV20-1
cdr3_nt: TGCAGTGCTAGGGGTAGTGAGAACACTGAAGCTTTCTTT
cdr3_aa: CSARGSENTEAFF

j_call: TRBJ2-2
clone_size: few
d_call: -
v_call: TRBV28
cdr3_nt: TGTGCCAGCAGTTCCGGGGCGCGGGAGCTGTTTTTT
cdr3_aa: CASSSGARELFF

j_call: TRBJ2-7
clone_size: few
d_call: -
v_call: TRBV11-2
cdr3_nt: TGTGCCAGCAGCTTATACGGTTGGGAGCAGTACTTC
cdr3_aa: CASSLYGWEQYF

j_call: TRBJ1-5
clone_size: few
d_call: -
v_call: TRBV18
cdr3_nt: TGTGCCAGCTCACCGGCGGTCGGCACGAGGAATCAGCCCCAGCATTTT
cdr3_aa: CASSPAVGTRNQPQHF

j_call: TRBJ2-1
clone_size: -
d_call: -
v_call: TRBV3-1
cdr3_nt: TGTGCCAGCAGCCCATTGACATATCCCTTGAATGAGCAGTTCTTC
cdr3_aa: CASSPLTYPLNEQFF

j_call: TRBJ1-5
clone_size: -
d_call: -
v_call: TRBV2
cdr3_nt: TGTGCCAGCAGTGACCAAGAACCCCAGCCCCAGCATTTT
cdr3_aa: CASSDQEPQPQHF

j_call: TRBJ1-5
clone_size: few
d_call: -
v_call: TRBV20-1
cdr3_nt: TGCAGTGCTAGCGCTGGGTCCGGCAATCAGCCCCAGCATTTT
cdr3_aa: CSASAGSGNQPQHF

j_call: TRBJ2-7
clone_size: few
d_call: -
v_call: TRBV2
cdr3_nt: TGTGCCAGCAGTGAAGCTCGGGGGACCTCCTACGAGCAGTACTTC
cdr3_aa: CASSEARGTSYEQYF

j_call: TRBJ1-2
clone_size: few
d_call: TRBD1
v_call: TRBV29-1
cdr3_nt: TGCAGCGTAGCGACAGGGGTTGACTATGGCTACACCTTC
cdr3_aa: CSVATGVDYGYTF

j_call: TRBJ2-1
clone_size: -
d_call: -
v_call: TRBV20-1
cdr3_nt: TGCAGTGCTAGAGATCGGAAACGGTCGGTGTTTTTTCGGCAGTTCTTC
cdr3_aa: CSARDRKRSVFFRQFF

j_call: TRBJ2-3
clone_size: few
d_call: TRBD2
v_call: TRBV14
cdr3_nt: TGTGCCAGCAGCCGTGGTCGACTAGCGGGGGTGGATACGCAGTATTTT
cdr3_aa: CASSRGRLAGVDTQYF

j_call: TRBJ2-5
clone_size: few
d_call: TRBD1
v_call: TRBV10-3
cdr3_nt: TGTGCCATCAGTGCGGGGACAGTACAAGGACTGCAGGAGACCCAGTACTTC
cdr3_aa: CAISAGTVQGLQETQYF

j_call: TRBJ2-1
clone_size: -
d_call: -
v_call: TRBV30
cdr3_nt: TGTGCCTGGAATGGACAGAGCTACAATGAGCAGTTCTTC
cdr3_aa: CAWNGQSYNEQFF

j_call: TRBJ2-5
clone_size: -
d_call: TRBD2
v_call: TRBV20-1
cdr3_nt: TGCAGTGCAACACCGGGACTAGCGGGGCAAGAGACCCAGTACTTC
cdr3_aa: CSATPGLAGQETQYF

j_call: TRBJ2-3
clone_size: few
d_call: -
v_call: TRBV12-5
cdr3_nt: TGTGCTAGTGGTCTTACAGGGTCTGAGACGCAGTATTTT
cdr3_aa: CASGLTGSETQYF